One sample yielded the 9 T cell receptor beta chains listed below, sequenced in a study of T-cell memory formation after mild COVID-19. One entry per CDR3 protein results from TCRdb running MiXCR on the 5' RACE reads. The sample carries approximately 400,000 distinct CDR3 sequences, around 17% recorded once. Material for sequencing was PBMCs or a T cell subset sorted from them (not recorded which). All receptors come from a man younger than 30 who had mild COVID-19 (a few samples of this study predate the infection). Cell type and time point are not known.

The V and J genes are TRBV11-2 and TRBJ2-7; a weak D match, TRBD2 (6 bases). The length of the CDR3 is 14 residues. The germline gives CDR1 SGHAT, CDR2 FQNNGV. Trimming removed 3 bases from V and 2 bases from J, with 11 bases in between. CDR3: CASSLGSGTYEQYF. CDR3 in DNA: TGTGCCAGCAGCTTGGGTAGCGGTACCTACGAGCAGTACTTC.

This clonotype was detected only a few times. The V and J genes are TRBV7-2 and TRBJ1-1; a possible D gene is TRBD1 (5 bases). Between the trimmed V and J ends, which lost 5 bases and 9 bases, there was a span of 16 bases. Looked up from germline, CDR1 is SGHTA and CDR2 is FQGNSA. The CDR3 is made up of 13 amino acids. CDR3 amino acids: CASSRGEGEQAFF. Written as DNA, the CDR3 is TGTGCCAGCAGCCGGGGGGAGGGTGAACAAGCTTTCTTT.

The chain recombines TRBV3-1 with TRBJ2-7; D perhaps matches TRBD2 (5 bases). V lost 1 base and J 0 bases, leaving 13 bases between the germline ends. Germline assignment: CDR1 LGHDT and CDR2 YNNKEL (reference sequence). The CDR3 extends over 16 amino acids. The CDR3 region is CASSQGPGLSSYEQYF. CDR3 in DNA: TGTGCCAGCAGCCAAGGCCCAGGACTGTCCTCCTACGAGCAGTACTTC.

This clonotype has just one count. The junction and the germline gene differ at one end; a read error may be behind it. The V gene is TRBV5-4, the J gene TRBJ2-1, with 7 bases lining up with TRBD1. The CDR3 has 15 residues. Looked up from germline, CDR1 is SGHNT and CDR2 is YYREEE (reference sequence). CDR3 bases: TGTGCCAGCACCCCGGGACAGTCAGTTTACAATGAGCAGTTATTC. This translates into CASTPGQSVYNEQLF.

This rearrangement joins TRBV7-9 to TRBJ2-7; no reliable D call. With 2 bases removed from V and 1 base from J, the gap between germline ends came to 9 bases. CDR3 length: 14 amino acids. Germline CDR1 and CDR2: SEHNR and FQNEAQ (reference sequence). CDR3: CASSLPLLSYEQYF. Here the CDR3 DNA reads TGTGCCAGCAGCTTACCGCTGTTATCCTACGAGCAGTACTTC.

V is TRBV7-2 and J is TRBJ2-7; 9 bases match TRBD2. Germline lookup yields CDR1 SGHTA and CDR2 FQGNSA. J gave up 5 bases and V 5 bases, and 10 bases lay outside the gene matches. CDR3 length: 15 amino acids. The CDR3 DNA is TGTGCCAGCAGCGTAGGCGGGGGGGCCATGGACGAGCAGTACGTC. Its protein is CASSVGGGAMDEQYV.

This clonotype was seen only a few times. V gene TRBV18 combines with J gene TRBJ1-1; D remains unclear. The germline gives CDR1 KGHSH, CDR2 LQKENI. V lost 6 bases and J lost 7, with 15 bases in between. This CDR3 has 13 residues. CDR3 coding DNA: TGTGCCAGCTCCGAAATTATCAAGGGTGAAGCTTTCTTT. As protein: CASSEIIKGEAFF. Looking up the rest from reference TRBV18 and TRBJ1-1 gives the full variable domain: NAGVMQNPRHLVRRRGQEARLRCSPMKGHSHVYWYRQLPEEGLKFMVYLQKENIIDESGMPKERFSAEFPKEGPSILRIQQVVRGDSAAYFCASSEIIKGEAFFGQGTRLTVV.

In its sample, this clonotype was seen many times. This chain joins TRBV7-2 and TRBJ1-5; no definite D call. CDR1 is SGHTA and CDR2 is FQGNSA in the germline V gene. Trimming stripped 4 bases from V and 3 bases from J, with 4 bases between. This CDR3 comprises 12 residues. Here the CDR3 reads CASSYNNQPQHF. Here the CDR3 DNA reads TGTGCCAGCAGCTACAACAATCAGCCCCAGCATTTT.

The chain combines TRBV14 with TRBJ2-1; D unclear. CDR3 size: 12 residues. Per germline, CDR1 SGHDN and CDR2 FVKESK. V lost 4 bases to trimming and J lost 10 bases, with 11 bases between them. The DNA of the CDR3 is TGTGCCAGCAGCCGCTTCGACCAGGAGCAGTTCTTC. Protein product: CASSRFDQEQFF.